The text below deals with one T cell receptor beta chain. Trimming cost V 0 bases and J 0 bases; bases outside gene matches: 0. Germline CDR1 SGHRS, CDR2 YFSETQ. This CDR3 comprises 15 residues. Generated by immunoSEQ multiplex PCR, the TCRdb table keeps only in-frame clones and is missing some. The table records hundreds of thousands of clones, 80% to 90% of them present only once. The entry originates in a study of shared T cell receptors in the human thymus. These records were also assigned to another study, of human thymus T cells. That paper notes: Having corrective surgery for congenital heart defects, healthy Finnish infants were the ones who donated. From resections taken during corrective heart surgery, the thymus tissue was obtained.

This sequence joins TRBV5-1 and TRBJ1-1; 9 nucleotides align to TRBD1. Input material: thymocytes. This receptor was taken from a girl under three years old with a congenital heart defect. In DNA form, the CDR3 reads TGCGCCAGCAGCTTGGGACAGGGGGTGAACACTGAAGCTTTCTTT. Amino acid sequence: CASSLGQGVNTEAFF.